The entry that follows covers one TCR beta chain sequence. The ends lost 7 bases at V and 7 bases at J; junction bases unmatched: 10. The germline gives CDR1 MNHNS, CDR2 SASEGT. This CDR3 is 15 amino acids long. The data originate from a study of T cells in Graves' hyperthyroidism and ophthalmopathy. RNA transcripts were the template for amplifying TCR beta CDR3 regions. A first-round RT-PCR of the TCR CDR3 used the HTBI primer set. TCRdb re-derived calls from the multiplex PCR reads in MiXCR, one entry per CDR3 protein. In the table there are fewer than 700,000 distinct CDR3 sequences, approximately 17% of which are singletons.

This receptor was taken from a woman aged 18-35 years with Graves' ophthalmopathy. V is TRBV6-1 and J is TRBJ2-5; 12 positions match TRBD2. The specimen sequenced was blood. The CDR3: CASILAGGREATQYF. DNA for the CDR3: TGTGCCAGCATACTAGCGGGAGGACGGGAGGCGACCCAGTACTTC.